Reported below is one TCR beta chain. The antigen is undetermined. Sequenced by immunoSEQ multiplex PCR; TCRdb stores in-frame clones only, minus some. The repertoire includes about 75,000 clones, 70% to 90% of them detected once, and around a sixth sits in the top ten. The source of the sample is a study of OX40 agonist ivuxolimab in advanced cancers. The overall study: At 0.01 to 10 mg/kg, ivuxolimab was administered intravenously to patients every 2 weeks. Three patients, one with hepatocellular carcinoma and two with cutaneous melanoma, achieved partial responses.

Germline loops: CDR1 SGDLS, CDR2 YYNGEE. This CDR3 has 14 residues. The ends were cut back, 0 bases at V and 0 bases at J, with 7 bases in the middle. Study-wide findings and caveats: The study found that CD8+ T cells averaged more expanded clones than CD4+.

The sequenced sample was CD4+ or CD8+ T cells sorted from blood, obtained in a trial of the OX40 agonist ivuxolimab. This chain uses TRBV9 with TRBJ2-7; the D is unclear. This TCR was recovered from an adult with an advanced solid tumor such as melanoma, head and neck, liver or kidney cancer. CDR3 protein: CASSVGPNSYEQYF. CDR3 nucleotides: TGTGCCAGCAGCGTAGGCCCTAACTCCTACGAGCAGTACTTC.